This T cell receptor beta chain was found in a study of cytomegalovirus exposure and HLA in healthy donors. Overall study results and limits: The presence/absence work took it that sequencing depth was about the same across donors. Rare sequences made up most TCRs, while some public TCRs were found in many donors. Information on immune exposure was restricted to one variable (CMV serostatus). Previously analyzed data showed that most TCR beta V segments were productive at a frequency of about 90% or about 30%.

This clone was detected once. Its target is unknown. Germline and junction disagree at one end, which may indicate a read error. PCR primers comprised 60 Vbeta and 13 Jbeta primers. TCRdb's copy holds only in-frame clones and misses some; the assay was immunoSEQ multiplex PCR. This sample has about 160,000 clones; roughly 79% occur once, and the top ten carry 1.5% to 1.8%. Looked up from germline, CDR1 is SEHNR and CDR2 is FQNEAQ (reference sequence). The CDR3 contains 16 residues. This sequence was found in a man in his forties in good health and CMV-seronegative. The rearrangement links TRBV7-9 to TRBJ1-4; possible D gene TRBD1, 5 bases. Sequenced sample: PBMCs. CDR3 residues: CSSSSPEGATNEKLFF. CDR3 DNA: TGTTCCAGCAGCTCCCCCGAAGGGGCAACTAATGAAAAACTGTTTTTT.